The 25 T cell receptor beta chains listed next were all sequenced from one sample in a study of T-cell memory formation after mild COVID-19. Each CDR3 protein gets one entry after TCRdb re-called the 5' RACE reads with MiXCR. The table includes 500,000 to 600,000 distinct CDR3 sequences, more than 15% detected once. The material sequenced was PBMCs or a T cell subset sorted from them (not recorded which). The source is an adult woman who had mild COVID-19 (a few samples of this study predate the infection). Cell type and time point are not known.

This clonotype was counted only a few times. The chain employs TRBV3-1 and TRBJ2-7; 7 bases fit TRBD1. V shed 5 bases and J 5 bases; nucleotides not matched to a gene: 12. The CDR3 consists of 15 residues. Germline CDR1 and CDR2: LGHDT and YNNKEL (reference sequence). CDR3 DNA: TGTGCCAGCAGCAACACAGGGGTGGGAGTTGACGAGCAGTACTTC. Encoded protein: CASSNTGVGVDEQYF.

This clonotype has more than one count but fewer than ten. The chain couples TRBV27 to TRBJ2-1; 14 bases match TRBD2. The CDR3 is 14 residues long. V lost 5 bases, J lost 12 bases, and 6 bases stayed unmatched. Germline V gives CDR1 MNHEY, CDR2 SMNVEV (reference sequence). CDR3 loop: CASSAGTSGGRQFF. CDR3 in DNA: TGTGCCAGCAGTGCCGGGACTAGCGGGGGTAGGCAGTTCTTC.

CDR3 region: CASSQGIPMGHEGTEAFF. CDR3 sequence (DNA): TGCGCCAGCAGCCAAGGCATTCCAATGGGGCACGAGGGCACTGAAGCTTTCTTT. V usage is TRBV4-1 and J usage is TRBJ1-1, with a possible D match to TRBD1 (5 bases). The CDR3 has 18 amino acids. Germline lookup yields CDR1 MGHRA and CDR2 YSYEKL. V shed 1 base and J shed 4 bases, with 22 bases lying between them.

J is TRBJ2-5 and V is TRBV18; D not certain. The CDR3 runs 12 residues. CDR1 and CDR2 from the germline V gene are KGHSH and LQKENI. With 7 bases removed from V and 2 bases from J, the gap between germline ends came to 8 bases. The CDR3 spells CASCDFQETQYF. As DNA, the CDR3 is TGTGCCAGCTGTGACTTTCAAGAGACCCAGTACTTC.

This rearrangement joins TRBV19 to TRBJ1-5, with D possibly matching TRBD1 (6 bases). The CDR3 is 16 amino acids. Germline-derived CDR1 and CDR2 are LNHDA and SQIVND (reference sequence). V lost 2 bases, J lost 3 bases, and 14 bases lay in between. CDR3: CASSIQGTFPNQPQHF. CDR3 coding DNA: TGTGCCAGTAGTATACAGGGGACATTTCCCAATCAGCCCCAGCATTTT.

This chain uses TRBV20-1 with TRBJ2-7; the D is unclear. CDR1 is DFQATT, CDR2 SNEGSKA, per germline (reference sequence). The CDR3 loop spans 12 amino acids. Trimming took off 1 base at V and 7 bases at J, with 11 bases between the two ends. CDR3 DNA sequence: TGCAGTGCTAGAGGCGGTGAGGAGGAGCAGTACTTC. This sequence encodes CSARGGEEEQYF.

The chain couples TRBV24-1 to TRBJ2-3, with D perhaps assigned TRBD1 or TRBD2 (5 bases each). The germline V gene encodes CDR1 KGHDR and CDR2 SFDVKD. The length of the CDR3 is 14 residues. V lost 8 bases and J lost 2, with 13 bases in between. The CDR3 loop reads CATNPGALTDTQYF. CDR3 nucleotide sequence: TGTGCCACCAATCCCGGGGCGCTCACAGATACGCAGTATTTT.

The rearrangement uses TRBV7-2 and TRBJ1-1; TRBD1 is a possible D gene (5 bases). The CDR3 is 15 amino acids. Trimming removed 6 bases from V and 0 bases from J, with 14 bases in between. Germline values: CDR1 SGHTA, CDR2 FQGNSA. The DNA for the CDR3 is TGTGCCAGCAGAAAAACAGGAGGGGTGAACACTGAAGCTTTCTTT. Translating gives CASRKTGGVNTEAFF. Based on the CDR3 plus reference TRBV7-2 and TRBJ1-1, the full variable domain is GAGVSQSPSNKVTEKGKDVELRCDPISGHTALYWYRQSLGQGLEFLIYFQGNSAPDKSGLPSDRFSAERTGGSVSTLTIQRTQQEDSAVYLCASRKTGGVNTEAFFGQGTRLTVV.

This rearrangement joins TRBV7-2 to TRBJ2-7; no clear D. Trimming stripped 6 bases from V and 0 bases from J, with 9 bases between. The CDR3 contains 13 residues. Germline CDR1 and CDR2: SGHTA and FQGNSA. The CDR3 region is CASSPPASYEQYF. The DNA for the CDR3 is TGTGCCAGCAGTCCTCCCGCCTCCTACGAGCAGTACTTC.

Only a few counts were recorded for this clonotype. The chain joins TRBV5-6 to TRBJ2-5; 7 nucleotides line up with TRBD2. Per the germline V gene, CDR1 is SGHDT and CDR2 is YYEEEE. V dropped 4 bases and J dropped 2; count of bases not matched to a gene: 14. This CDR3 comprises 17 residues. The CDR3 spells CASSPTTRGGRQETQYF. The CDR3 nucleotides are TGTGCCAGCAGCCCAACAACAAGGGGAGGGAGACAAGAGACCCAGTACTTC.

The chain combines TRBV5-1 with TRBJ2-6, with 11 bases matching TRBD1. Germline V gene data show CDR1 as SGHRS and CDR2 as YFSETQ. V lost 4 bases to trimming and J lost 2 bases; unmatched junction nucleotides: 8. The CDR3 has 18 amino acids. Here the CDR3 reads CASSRTGGPPTGANVLTF. The CDR3 DNA reads as TGCGCCAGCAGCCGGACAGGGGGCCCACCGACTGGGGCCAACGTCCTGACTTTC.

This clonotype was found a few times. The chain combines TRBV29-1 with TRBJ2-1, with 10 bases matching TRBD1. Per germline, CDR1 SQVTM and CDR2 ANQGSEA. With V trimmed by 5 bases and J by 4 bases, 8 bases remained unmatched. The CDR3 covers 15 residues. This chain's CDR3 is CSVTDRGRGYNEQFF. CDR3 bases: TGCAGCGTTACCGACAGGGGGCGCGGATACAATGAGCAGTTCTTC.

The chain has TRBV15 and TRBJ1-3; 7 positions agree with TRBD1. V lost 0 bases, J lost 7 bases, and 6 bases stayed unmatched. The length of the CDR3 is 15 residues. The germline V gene encodes CDR1 LNHNV and CDR2 YYDKDF (reference sequence). CDR3 DNA: TGTGCCACCAGCAGAGAAGACAGGGCTCGGAACACCATATATTTT. Translated, it gives CATSREDRARNTIYF. The whole variable domain, filled in from reference TRBV15 and TRBJ1-3, reads DAMVIQNPRYQVTQFGKPVTLSCSQTLNHNVMYWYQQKSSQAPKLLFHYYDKDFNNEADTPDNFQSRRPNTSFCFLDIRSPGLGDTAMYLCATSREDRARNTIYFGEGSWLTVV.

This chain joins TRBV7-3 and TRBJ2-3, with TRBD1 matching 9 bases. There are 14 residues in the CDR3. CDR1 and CDR2 (germline): SGHTA, FQGTGA. The V and J ends lost 5 bases and 8 bases, in that order; junction bases with no gene match: 8. This CDR3 is CASSADRGGGTQYF. CDR3 nucleotides: TGTGCCAGCAGCGCGGACAGGGGCGGTGGTACGCAGTATTTT.

At least ten counts were recorded for this clonotype. The chain recombines TRBV20-1 with TRBJ2-7, with 10 bases lining up with TRBD2. Germline V gives CDR1 DFQATT, CDR2 SNEGSKA (reference sequence). Trimming took 6 bases from V and 4 from J; bases not matched to a gene: 15. This CDR3 has 16 residues. CDR3 sequence (DNA): TGCAGTGCCATTCCGACATCTAGCGGGAGTTTATACGAGCAGTACTTC. Translated: CSAIPTSSGSLYEQYF.

The V gene is TRBV5-1, the J gene TRBJ2-7, with 9 bases fitting TRBD2. This CDR3 comprises 15 residues. The V and J ends lost 3 bases and 6 bases, in that order; junction bases with no gene match: 10. Germline CDR1 reads SGHRS; CDR2 reads YFSETQ. The chain's CDR3 is CASSSGGTSLFEQYF. CDR3 sequence (DNA): TGCGCCAGCAGCTCGGGCGGGACTAGCTTGTTCGAGCAGTACTTC.

Only a few counts were recorded for this clonotype. The CDR3 protein is CASSADTSRNSPLHF. CDR3 DNA: TGTGCCAGCAGCGCGGACACGAGTCGTAATTCACCCCTCCACTTT. This sequence joins TRBV5-4 and TRBJ1-6, with D perhaps matching TRBD1 (5 bases). Germline V gene sequence: CDR1 SGHNT, CDR2 YYREEE (reference sequence). V dropped 4 bases and J dropped 6 bases, with 14 bases sitting between them. CDR3 length: 15 residues.

This clonotype has a handful of counts. V usage is TRBV15 and J usage is TRBJ2-6, with 7 bases fitting TRBD1. The CDR3 has 18 amino acids. The ends lost 2 bases at V and 2 bases at J; junction bases unmatched: 9. Germline V lookup: CDR1 LNHNV, CDR2 YYDKDF (reference sequence). The CDR3 is CATSRTAGGLAGANVLTF. CDR3 nucleotide sequence: TGTGCCACCAGCAGAACGGCAGGGGGTCTCGCTGGGGCCAACGTCCTGACTTTC.

The table lists this clonotype with many counts. V and J are TRBV29-1 and TRBJ1-6, with 8 bases identical to TRBD1. The CDR3 contains 13 residues. The germline gives CDR1 SQVTM, CDR2 ANQGSEA. V shed 7 bases and J 6 bases; nucleotides not matched to a gene: 5. The CDR3 spells CSARTGLNSPLHF. CDR3 in DNA: TGCAGCGCCAGGACAGGGCTTAATTCACCCCTCCACTTT.

This clonotype was seen only a few times. The gene calls are TRBV6-4 and TRBJ2-1, with TRBD1 identical over 8 bases. The germline CDR1 and CDR2 sequences are MRHNA and SNTAGT. This CDR3 has 15 amino acids. The V and J ends lost 0 bases and 7 bases, in that order; junction bases with no gene match: 5. Written as DNA, the CDR3 is TGTGCCAGCAGTGACTCGAATCAGGGGGCAAATGAGCAGTTCTTC. Translated, it gives CASSDSNQGANEQFF.

The V call is TRBV6-2 or TRBV6-3, the J call TRBJ2-7; D may be TRBD1 or TRBD2 (5 bases each). The CDR3 runs 15 residues. Germline loops: CDR1 MNHEY, CDR2 SVGEGT. The V and J ends lost 6 bases and 5 bases respectively, with 20 bases between them. The CDR3, as DNA: TGTGCCAGCAGCCCAGTTCGGGGCTCTGTTGACGAGCAGTACTTC. Its protein product is CASSPVRGSVDEQYF.

This clonotype was recorded a few times. The chain uses TRBV7-6 and TRBJ2-1, with 9 positions matching TRBD1. The CDR3 has 19 amino acids. V was pared by 5 bases and J by 9 bases, with 23 bases of the junction left unmatched. Germline V gives CDR1 SGHVS, CDR2 FNYEAQ. The CDR3 sequence: CASSPRNAAGQGWKVEQFF. CDR3 DNA sequence: TGTGCCAGCAGCCCCCGGAACGCGGCGGGACAGGGTTGGAAGGTTGAGCAGTTCTTC.

A note on this clonotype: It is likely a read error, because the conserved phenylalanine at the end of the CDR3 is missing. The chain joins TRBV7-9 to TRBJ1-1; D gene uncertain. Germline-derived CDR1 and CDR2 are SEHNR and FQNEAQ (reference sequence). CDR3 length equals 15 residues. V was clipped by 1 base and J by 0 bases, with 9 bases between them. In DNA, the CDR3 is TGTGCCAGCAGCTTAGTGTGGGGAGTGAACACTGAAGCTTTCTAT. Amino acids: CASSLVWGVNTEAFY.

This chain links TRBV20-1 with TRBJ2-1; tentative D call: TRBD2 (5 bases). Germline CDR1 DFQATT, CDR2 SNEGSKA (reference sequence). The CDR3 has 14 residues. The V end was cut by 4 bases, the J end by 2 bases, with 12 bases between. The CDR3 DNA reads TGCAGTGCTAAGAGCGGAGGAACCTACAATGAGCAGTTCTTC. Translated: CSAKSGGTYNEQFF.

This clonotype was seen a handful of times. The genes are TRBV7-6 and TRBJ2-5; D is uncertain. Germline CDR1 and CDR2: SGHVS and FNYEAQ. V lost 1 base, J lost 2 bases, and 8 bases lay in between. The CDR3 length is 14 residues. The CDR3 loop is CASSLEGSQETQYF. The CDR3, as DNA: TGTGCCAGCAGCTTAGAAGGGTCACAAGAGACCCAGTACTTC. The full variable domain, with the rest looked up from reference TRBV7-6 and TRBJ2-5, is GAGVSQSPRYKVTKRGQDVALRCDPISGHVSLYWYRQALGQGPEFLTYFNYEAQQDKSGLPNDRFSAERPEGSISTLTIQRTEQRDSAMYRCASSLEGSQETQYFGPGTRLLVL.